Listed here are 21 T cell receptor beta chains from one sample, sequenced in a study of tissue T cells after allogeneic stem cell transplantation. Method: immunoSEQ multiplex PCR; TCRdb's copy keeps in-frame clones and lacks some. The table shows about 3,900 clones, with 74% occurring only once. Sequencing was performed on left colon tissue, taken at autopsy. Receptors originate from a woman aged 18 to 55 with breast cancer.

This clone was seen a few times. The chain couples TRBV5-6 to TRBJ2-7; D is unresolved. Trimming removed 0 bases at V and 6 bases at J, with 10 bases between. The CDR3 is 13 amino acids. Germline values: CDR1 SGHDT, CDR2 YYEEEE. This chain's CDR3 is CASSLVLAPEQYF. The CDR3, as DNA: TGTGCCAGCAGCTTGGTCTTAGCACCCGAGCAGTACTTC.

This clone was observed once. This chain joins TRBV11-2 and TRBJ2-3; D uncertain. V was trimmed by 0 bases and J by 2 bases, leaving 3 bases between them. Germline CDR1 SGHAT, CDR2 FQNNGV. CDR3 length: 13 amino acids. CDR3 in DNA: TGTGCCAGCAGCTTAGAGCACACAGATACGCAGTATTTT. Encoded protein: CASSLEHTDTQYF. Together with reference TRBV11-2 and TRBJ2-3, the CDR3 gives the full variable domain: EAGVAQSPRYKIIEKRQSVAFWCNPISGHATLYWYQQILGQGPKLLIQFQNNGVVDDSQLPKDRFSAERLKGVDSTLKIQPAKLEDSAVYLCASSLEHTDTQYFGPGTRLTVL.

V gene TRBV5-4 combines with J gene TRBJ2-5, with D possibly called TRBD1 or TRBD2 (5 bases each). Germline assignment: CDR1 SGHNT and CDR2 YYREEE (reference sequence). The CDR3 is 14 amino acids. Deletions cut 4 bases from V and 9 bases from J, with 19 bases between. The CDR3 bases are TGTGCCAGCAGCATGGAGACTGGGGGAAGGGCCCAGTACTTC. Protein sequence: CASSMETGGRAQYF.

In its sample, this clone was seen a few times. The CDR3 loop is CASTPKRTGELFF. The DNA of the CDR3 is TGTGCCAGCACCCCTAAACGCACCGGGGAGCTGTTTTTT. The genes are TRBV27 and TRBJ2-2; D is uncertain. The CDR3 has 13 amino acids. Germline CDR1 MNHEY, CDR2 SMNVEV (reference sequence). V was trimmed by 7 bases and J by 4 bases, leaving 10 bases between them.

The V call is TRBV6-6, the J call TRBJ1-6; tentatively, D is TRBD1 (5 bases). The CDR3 is 15 amino acids. Looked up from germline, CDR1 is MNHNY and CDR2 is SVGAGI (reference sequence). V was shortened by 0 bases and J by 10 bases, with 13 bases between the two germline ends. CDR3 nucleotide sequence: TGTGCCAGCAGTTACTCCCTCGTCTCAGGGTCACCCCTCCACTTT. This codes for CASSYSLVSGSPLHF.

The chain uses TRBV3-1 (or the pseudogene TRBV3-2) and TRBJ2-1, with TRBD2 matching 8 bases. This CDR3 is built from 15 residues. Trimming at V came to 8 bases and at J to 9 bases, leaving 15 bases not matched to a gene. The germline V gene encodes CDR1 LGHDT and CDR2 YNNKEL (reference sequence). CDR3 residues: CASRGSGGRRSEQFF. CDR3 DNA: TGTGCCAGCCGGGGGAGTGGCGGGAGGAGAAGTGAGCAGTTCTTC.

The chain carries TRBV11-2 and TRBJ2-1; TRBD2 matches 13 bases. The J segment lost 9 bases and the V segment lost 2 bases, leaving 10 bases of the junction unmatched. The CDR3 contains 17 residues. The germline CDR1 and CDR2 sequences are SGHAT and FQNNGV. The CDR3 loop reads CASSLLRTSGSRGEQFF. The CDR3, as DNA: TGTGCCAGCAGCTTACTACGGACTAGCGGGAGTAGGGGTGAGCAGTTCTTC.

The V and J genes are TRBV5-6 and TRBJ1-1; D perhaps matches TRBD1 (6 bases). The V end was cut by 0 bases, the J end by 4 bases, with 13 bases between. The CDR3 consists of 15 residues. CDR1 is SGHDT and CDR2 is YYEEEE in the germline V gene. CDR3 amino acids: CASSLGITGSTEAFF. DNA of the CDR3: TGTGCCAGCAGCTTGGGGATTACAGGGAGCACTGAAGCTTTCTTT.

This chain connects TRBV2 to TRBJ2-5; 11 bases are a match to TRBD1. The CDR3 runs to 19 residues. Germline V gene data show CDR1 as SNHLY and CDR2 as FYNNEI. Germline trimming cut 2 bases from V and 5 bases from J; bases unmatched to any gene: 16. Here the CDR3 DNA reads TGTGCCAGCAGTGAAACGATCGGGGATAGGACAGGGGGCCCGGAGACCCAGTACTTC. This codes for CASSETIGDRTGGPETQYF.

The rearrangement uses TRBV6-2 or TRBV6-3 and TRBJ1-5, with 7 bases fitting TRBD1. Looked up from germline, CDR1 is MNHEY and CDR2 is SVGEGT. V was pared by 2 bases and J by 2 bases, with 3 bases of the junction left unmatched. CDR3 length: 15 residues. The CDR3 sequence: CASSYNRGGNQPQHF. The DNA for the CDR3 is TGTGCCAGCAGTTACAACAGGGGTGGCAATCAGCCCCAGCATTTT.

This clone was seen a few times. The chain employs TRBV5-6 and TRBJ2-1; D ambiguous. V lost 0 bases and J 10 bases, leaving 8 bases between the germline ends. The CDR3 is 12 amino acids. Germline-derived CDR1 and CDR2 are SGHDT and YYEEEE. CDR3 nucleotides: TGTGCCAGCAGCTTGGACAGTCGGGAGCAGTTCTTC. It yields the protein CASSLDSREQFF.

This rearrangement joins TRBV5-4 to TRBJ2-2; tentatively, D is TRBD1 (6 bases). This CDR3 region has 15 residues. Trimming removed 2 bases from V and 4 bases from J, with 12 bases in between. Germline CDR1 SGHNT, CDR2 YYREEE (reference sequence). CDR3 sequence: CASSFPGASTGELFF. As DNA, the CDR3 is TGTGCCAGCAGCTTCCCAGGGGCGAGCACCGGGGAGCTGTTTTTT.

The chain carries TRBV4-2 and TRBJ2-7; D is unresolved. CDR3 length: 15 amino acids. CDR1 is LGHNA, CDR2 YNFKEQ, per germline. Trimming left V 0 bases short and J 2 bases short, with 11 bases between. In DNA, the CDR3 is TGTGCCAGCAGCCAAGAGGGTGAGAGCGCCTACGAGCAGTACTTC. Translation: CASSQEGESAYEQYF.

A single count supports this clone. The chain has TRBV7-2 and TRBJ2-5; D call uncertain. The CDR3 has 14 residues. The germline V and J ends were trimmed by 0 bases and 1 base, with 6 bases remaining between them. Germline-derived CDR1 and CDR2 are SGHTA and FQGNSA. CDR3 region: CASSLARRQETQYF. The CDR3 nucleotides are TGTGCCAGCAGCTTAGCGAGGCGCCAAGAGACCCAGTACTTC.

This chain uses TRBV6-5 with TRBJ2-2, with D possibly TRBD1 on 6 matching bases. Trimming left V 8 bases short and J 6 bases short, with 16 bases between. Looked up from germline, CDR1 is MNHEY and CDR2 is SVGAGI. The CDR3 runs to 14 residues. CDR3 sequence: CASRELWGPGELFF. The CDR3 nucleotides read TGTGCCAGCCGCGAACTCTGGGGGCCCGGGGAGCTGTTTTTT.

This clone was counted a single time. The V and J genes are TRBV12-3 or TRBV12-4 and TRBJ1-2; TRBD1 matches 8 bases. CDR3 length: 13 amino acids. The junction had 4 bases not matched to a gene; V was cut back by 3 bases and J by 7 bases. CDR3 coding DNA: TGTGCCAGCAGTTTGGCTACAGGGGGTGGCTACACCTTC. Protein sequence: CASSLATGGGYTF.

The V and J genes are TRBV10-3 and TRBJ2-5, with 9 bases identical to TRBD2. This CDR3 region has 15 residues. In germline, CDR1 is ENHRY, CDR2 SYGVKD. J was trimmed by 1 base and V by 4 bases; bases with no gene match: 4. In DNA form, the CDR3 reads TGTGCCATCAGTGTGTCTAGCGGGGCCCAAGAGACCCAGTACTTC. Translation: CAISVSSGAQETQYF.

This clone was found a few times. The V and J genes are TRBV7-6 and TRBJ2-2; TRBD2 matches 10 bases. CDR1 and CDR2 (germline): SGHVS, FNYEAQ. With V trimmed by 2 bases and J by 1 base, 4 bases remained unmatched. This CDR3 is 17 amino acids long. In DNA, the CDR3 is TGTGCCAGCAGCTTAAAAGGACTAGCGGTGAACACCGGGGAGCTGTTTTTT. It is translated as CASSLKGLAVNTGELFF.

J is TRBJ2-7 and V is TRBV6-2 or TRBV6-3, with D unresolved. This CDR3 is built from 12 residues. Trimming stripped 5 bases from V and 5 bases from J, with 10 bases between. Germline assignment: CDR1 MNHEY and CDR2 SVGEGT. This chain's CDR3 is CASSKGPDEQYF. CDR3 coding DNA: TGTGCCAGCAGTAAAGGACCCGACGAGCAGTACTTC.

V usage is TRBV6-5 and J usage is TRBJ2-7; 8 nucleotides line up with TRBD1. Germline loops: CDR1 MNHEY, CDR2 SVGAGI. Trimming took 10 bases from V and 4 from J; bases not matched to a gene: 3. The CDR3 contains 11 residues. As DNA, the CDR3 is TGTGCCACGCGGACAGGGTACGAGCAGTACTTC. This sequence encodes CATRTGYEQYF.

This chain uses TRBV4-2 with TRBJ1-4; possible D gene TRBD1, 6 bases. The CDR3 consists of 14 residues. Trimming cost V 1 base and J 6 bases, with 9 bases left between them. The germline V gene encodes CDR1 LGHNA and CDR2 YNFKEQ. The CDR3 reads CASSQVQGDEKLFF. As DNA, the CDR3 is TGTGCCAGCAGCCAAGTACAGGGTGATGAAAAACTGTTTTTT.